Listed below are T cell receptor beta chains from one sample, sequenced in a study of blood T cell repertoires in COVID-19. The repertoire was sequenced with immunoSEQ multiplex PCR; TCRdb's copy has only in-frame clones and lacks some. The sample lists roughly 250,000 clones, more than 80% seen once, with over 3.5% in the top ten. The sample consisted of peripheral blood. These receptors came from a woman aged 40 to 50 with acute or convalescent COVID-19. The CDR3 runs from the conserved cysteine through the conserved F or W. Each record gives: CDR3 protein, J gene, V gene.

CDR3: CASSAYSGGAYNEQFF; J: TRBJ2-1; V: TRBV9
CDR3: CATRFGGNPNYGYTF; J: TRBJ1-2; V: TRBV10-3
CDR3: CASTGTSPNSPLHF; J: TRBJ1-6; V: TRBV11-2
CDR3: CASSVGQGGGYGYTF; J: TRBJ1-2; V: TRBV6-4
CDR3: CASSQDLGTRVGYTF; J: TRBJ1-2; V: TRBV4-2
CDR3: CASSEAPRAISALHF; J: TRBJ1-6; V: TRBV2
CDR3: CAISGQAQNYGYTF; J: TRBJ1-2; V: TRBV10-3
CDR3: CASMREAYGYTF; J: TRBJ1-2; V: TRBV2
CDR3: CASSKVRTGIANSPLHF; J: TRBJ1-6; V: TRBV21-1
CDR3: CASSQGILAANEQFF; J: TRBJ2-1; V: TRBV4-1